One sample yielded the 19 T cell receptor beta chains listed below, sequenced in a study of blood T cells in healthy people across ages (dated by TCRdb to between 2015 and 2017). Library preparation employed 5' RACE. Sequencing was carried out with an Illumina HiSeq 2500. The second PCR ran for about 6 to 12 cycles and used a J-beta primer mix along with a sample-barcoded 5' primer. Using fastp at Q25 and MiXCR, TCRdb reprocessed the public reads and kept productive beta chains. A single entry per CDR3 protein holds the most common genes and DNA from its merged rows. The sample table records roughly 1,300,000 distinct CDR3 sequences; around 55% of these occur just once. The top ten hold under 8.5% of the sample. Sequencing was done on a sample of blood. The source of these receptors is a man aged 18 to 30 in good health.

The chain couples TRBV30 to TRBJ1-2; D uncertain. V was trimmed by 0 bases and J by 9 bases, leaving 8 bases between them. The CDR3 contains 11 residues. Germline values: CDR1 GTSNPN, CDR2 SVGIG (reference sequence). CDR3 amino acids: CAWSVGWSYTF. CDR3 nucleotide sequence: TGTGCCTGGAGTGTGGGTTGGAGCTACACCTTC.

The J gene is TRBJ2-7, the V gene TRBV27; 11 bases match TRBD2. The CDR3 sequence is 16 residues long. Germline values: CDR1 MNHEY, CDR2 SMNVEV (reference sequence). V shed 4 bases and J 1 base; nucleotides not matched to a gene: 6. CDR3 protein: CASSSTGTSGSYEQYF. The CDR3 nucleotides are TGTGCCAGCAGTTCGACCGGGACTAGCGGTTCCTACGAGCAGTACTTC.

Comments on this clonotype: A junction end diverges from the germline sequence, so it may reflect a read error. The chain has TRBV9 and TRBJ2-1; TRBD1 might be the D (6 bases). This CDR3 has 17 amino acids. The germline V gene has CDR1 SGDLS and CDR2 YYNGEE. CDR3 nucleotides: TGTGCCAGCAGCGCTCGAAAGGGGGACCCCACTTACAATGGGCAGTTCTTC. Its protein is CASSARKGDPTYNGQFF.

The rearrangement joins TRBV4-1 to TRBJ2-5, with D perhaps matching TRBD1 (6 bases). V was clipped by 4 bases and J by 0 bases, with 12 bases between them. The CDR3 length is 15 residues. Germline lookup yields CDR1 MGHRA and CDR2 YSYEKL. CDR3 nucleotide sequence: TGCGCCAGCAGCCGGACCGGGACAAACCAAGAGACCCAGTACTTC. Translation: CASSRTGTNQETQYF.

The chain uses TRBV21-1 and TRBJ2-3; the tabulated D call, TRBD1, remains unverified against the DNA. TRBV21-1 is tagged as a pseudogene. This CDR3 comprises 12 residues. The DNA of the CDR3 is TGTGCCAGCAGAACCGGAGAAGATACGCAGTATTTT. Amino acid sequence: CASRTGEDTQYF.

This rearrangement joins TRBV6-2 or TRBV6-3 to TRBJ1-2, with 9 bases matching TRBD1. From germline, CDR1 is MNHEY and CDR2 SVGEGT. The CDR3 consists of 19 residues. The trim removed 2 bases at V and 3 bases at J, leaving 16 bases unmatched. CDR3 residues: CASSYPSALTGGEDYGYTF. Written as DNA, the CDR3 is TGTGCCAGCAGTTACCCATCCGCCTTGACAGGGGGAGAGGACTATGGCTACACCTTC.

V and J are TRBV7-2 and TRBJ2-5; D unresolved. Trimming stripped 4 bases from V and 1 base from J, with 13 bases between. Germline CDR1 SGHTA, CDR2 FQGNSA. The CDR3 is 15 amino acids. The chain's CDR3 is CASSSLLLRQETQYF. As DNA, the CDR3 is TGTGCCAGCAGCTCCCTACTTCTGCGCCAAGAGACCCAGTACTTC.

In this sample, this clonotype turned up once. This chain links TRBV5-1 with TRBJ2-3, with D possibly TRBD1 on 6 matching bases. The germline V gene has CDR1 SGHRS and CDR2 YFSETQ. V gave up 0 bases and J gave up 2 bases, with 13 bases separating them. The CDR3 runs to 16 residues. In nucleotides, the CDR3 is TGCGCCAGCAGCTTGGGGACCGGACAGACCACAGATACGCAGTATTTT. Translating it yields CASSLGTGQTTDTQYF.

This rearrangement joins TRBV20-1 to TRBJ2-3; 8 nucleotides line up with TRBD2. The CDR3 extends over 15 amino acids. Germline CDR1 reads DFQATT; CDR2 reads SNEGSKA (reference sequence). J was trimmed by 6 bases and V by 0 bases; bases with no gene match: 8. The CDR3 DNA reads TGCAGTGCTAGAGATCCCGGGGGGGCGTCGGATACGCAGTATTTT. Its translation: CSARDPGGASDTQYF.

This clonotype occurred a few times. This rearrangement joins TRBV12-3 or TRBV12-4 to TRBJ2-7, with D possibly matching TRBD2 (5 bases). The CDR3 covers 12 residues. Trimming stripped 5 bases from V and 7 bases from J, with 12 bases between. CDR3 bases: TGTGCCAGCAGTGAATCTCGGGGTGAGCAGTACTTC. As protein: CASSESRGEQYF.

The CDR3 DNA follows: TGTGCCACCAGCAGAGATCTATCAAAAACAGAGAACACCGGGGAGCTGTTTTTT. This encodes CATSRDLSKTENTGELFF. V usage is TRBV15 and J usage is TRBJ2-2, with no clear D. V was shortened by 0 bases and J by 1 base, with 15 bases between the two germline ends. The CDR3 spans 18 residues. Germline lookup yields CDR1 LNHNV and CDR2 YYDKDF (reference sequence).

This clonotype showed up just a few times. This rearrangement joins TRBV7-9 to TRBJ2-4, with 10 bases aligning to TRBD2. The end of the DNA aligns better with TRBJ2-7, so the J call may be wrong. Germline-derived CDR1 and CDR2 are SEHNR and FQNEAQ (reference sequence). CDR3 size: 20 residues. The CDR3 spells CASSLSEGLAGVQPSYEQYF. CDR3 bases: TGTGCCAGCAGCCTTAGTGAGGGGCTAGCGGGAGTCCAGCCTTCATACGAGCAGTACTTC.

V usage is TRBV5-1 and J usage is TRBJ2-5; 7 positions match TRBD1. V was pared by 1 base and J by 2 bases, with 8 bases of the junction left unmatched. This CDR3 comprises 16 residues. Germline V gene lookup returns CDR1 SGHRS and CDR2 YFSETQ. The CDR3 nucleotides are TGCGCCAGCAGCTTGCGGAACAGGGGAGTTCAAGAGACCCAGTACTTC. Its translation: CASSLRNRGVQETQYF.

This clonotype showed up just a few times. The chain recombines TRBV20-1 with TRBJ1-2; a possible D gene is TRBD1 (6 bases). Deletions cut 0 bases from V and 8 bases from J, with 16 bases between. CDR3 length: 14 residues. Germline lookup yields CDR1 DFQATT and CDR2 SNEGSKA (reference sequence). The CDR3 DNA reads as TGCAGTGCTAGAGATACTCCAGGGGCTCTAGGCTACACCTTC. Translating it yields CSARDTPGALGYTF.

CDR3 DNA: TGTGCCAGCAGCAGGGTCCACCCTCAGCCCCAGCATTTT. It yields the protein CASSRVHPQPQHF. The V and J genes are TRBV28 and TRBJ1-5; D is perhaps TRBD1 (5 bases). Trimming stripped 6 bases from V and 6 bases from J, with 12 bases between. Germline values: CDR1 MDHEN, CDR2 SYDVKM. The CDR3 sequence is 13 residues long. Looking up the rest from reference TRBV28 and TRBJ1-5 gives the full variable domain: DVKVTQSSRYLVKRTGEKVFLECVQDMDHENMFWYRQDPGLGLRLIYFSYDVKMKEKGDIPEGYSVSREKKERFSLILESASTNQTSMYLCASSRVHPQPQHFGDGTRLSIL.

Here the CDR3 reads CASSFLVGPTDTQYF. DNA of the CDR3: TGCGCCAGCAGCTTCCTAGTGGGGCCCACAGATACGCAGTATTTT. This sequence joins TRBV5-1 and TRBJ2-3; a possible D gene is TRBD1 (5 bases). CDR1 is SGHRS, CDR2 YFSETQ, per germline. There are 15 residues in the CDR3. V was trimmed by 2 bases and J by 2 bases, leaving 12 bases between them.

This clonotype was counted between two and nine times. The V call is TRBV29-1, the J call TRBJ2-7, with a possible D match to TRBD2 (6 bases). The CDR3 has 13 amino acids. Germline assignment: CDR1 SQVTM and CDR2 ANQGSEA. With 3 bases removed from V and 2 bases from J, the gap between germline ends came to 11 bases. The CDR3 nucleotides read TGCAGCGTTGAGGCGGGGAAAACCTACGAGCAGTACTTC. It translates to CSVEAGKTYEQYF.

The rearrangement uses TRBV9 and TRBJ1-5, with 7 nucleotides matching TRBD1. V dropped 0 bases and J dropped 7; count of bases not matched to a gene: 10. Per the germline V gene, CDR1 is SGDLS and CDR2 is YYNGEE. The length of the CDR3 is 16 residues. The CDR3 coding sequence is TGTGCCAGCAGCGTAGGGGCAGGGGGGCTAAAACAGCCCCAGCATTTT. Encoded protein: CASSVGAGGLKQPQHF.

The chain carries TRBV10-3 and TRBJ1-2; no firm D call. The V end was cut by 2 bases, the J end by 3 bases, with 7 bases between. The CDR3 is 13 amino acids. CDR1 ENHRY and CDR2 SYGVKD come from the germline V gene. Here the CDR3 reads CAISERWDYGYTF. CDR3 bases: TGTGCCATCAGTGAGAGGTGGGACTATGGCTACACCTTC.